This T cell receptor (beta chain) appears in the sequencing data of a study of brain metastases from non-small cell lung cancer. Overall study results and limits: Metastases had sparse T cells but largely shared repertoires with primaries.

TCRdb's table, derived via immunoSEQ multiplex PCR, lists solely in-frame clones and lacks some. The sample lists fewer than 15,000 clones; around 86% were seen once. This CDR3 comprises 13 residues. With 2 bases removed from V and 8 bases from J, the gap between germline ends came to 7 bases. The V gene's germline CDR1 is SGHVS and CDR2 FQNEAQ. In regard to this clone: The antigen is unknown.

The clonotype comes from a donor at least 40 years old with non-small cell lung cancer. The genes are TRBV7-8 and TRBJ1-6, with D uncertain. The sequenced material came from primary lung tumor tissue. CDR3 coding DNA: TGTGCCAGCAGCTTAAGGGTTGATTCACCCCTCCACTTT. Translating it yields CASSLRVDSPLHF.